One sample yielded the 8 T cell receptor beta chains listed below, sequenced in a study of T cells in tuberculosis. The time point is: new active TB diagnosis, blood taken before or within 7 days of starting treatment. This table comes from immunoSEQ multiplex PCR, and its TCRdb copy is limited to in-frame clones, with some not included. This table holds tens of thousands of clones, over 85% found once. Sequences were derived from PBMCs, sampled at tuberculosis diagnosis. These TCRs come from an adult with tuberculosis.

The rearrangement links TRBV2 to TRBJ1-5; D perhaps matches TRBD1 (5 bases). The CDR3 loop spans 14 amino acids. The V end was cut by 3 bases, the J end by 7 bases, with 13 bases between. Germline V gives CDR1 SNHLY, CDR2 FYNNEI. The CDR3 protein is CASSDKGREQPQHF. DNA for the CDR3: TGTGCCAGCAGTGATAAGGGGCGCGAGCAGCCCCAGCATTTT.

This sequence joins TRBV4-1 and TRBJ2-3, with 10 bases lining up with TRBD2. The CDR3 contains 18 residues. Germline assignment: CDR1 MGHRA and CDR2 YSYEKL. After removal of 4 bases from V and 0 bases from J, the junction contained 10 bases not matched to a gene. The DNA of the CDR3 is TGCGCCAGCAGCCCCATGGGACTAGCGCATTCTAGCACAGATACGCAGTATTTT. This sequence encodes CASSPMGLAHSSTDTQYF.

V and J are TRBV29-1 and TRBJ2-5; 8 bases map to TRBD2. The V segment lost 7 bases and the J segment 4 bases; nucleotides outside the gene matches: 5. The germline V gene has CDR1 SQVTM and CDR2 ANQGSEA. CDR3 length: 12 residues. The CDR3 reads CSGRGGGETQYF. DNA for the CDR3: TGCAGCGGACGGGGGGGCGGAGAGACCCAGTACTTC.

V and J are TRBV5-1 and TRBJ2-7, with 9 positions matching TRBD1. CDR1 and CDR2 (germline): SGHRS, YFSETQ. This CDR3 spans 17 amino acids. After removal of 1 base from V and 3 bases from J, the junction contained 11 bases not matched to a gene. This CDR3 is CASSLSPTGTGIYEQYF. CDR3 coding DNA: TGCGCCAGCAGCTTGTCCCCGACCGGGACAGGGATCTACGAGCAGTACTTC.

The DNA for the CDR3 is TGTGCCAGCAGCCAGAAGACTAGCGGGAGGACAGATACGCAGTATTTT. It is translated as CASSQKTSGRTDTQYF. This chain joins TRBV14 and TRBJ2-3; TRBD2 aligns across 13 bases. Germline values: CDR1 SGHDN, CDR2 FVKESK. The junction had 3 bases not matched to a gene; V was cut back by 3 bases and J by 3 bases. CDR3 length: 16 residues.

The rearrangement links TRBV14 to TRBJ2-3; D call uncertain. The CDR3 contains 14 residues. Germline V gene data show CDR1 as SGHDN and CDR2 as FVKESK. Trimming stripped 0 bases from V and 6 bases from J, with 10 bases between. CDR3: CASSQERRSDTQYF. In nucleotides, the CDR3 is TGTGCCAGCAGCCAAGAGAGACGTAGCGATACGCAGTATTTT.

The chain combines TRBV2 with TRBJ2-7; perhaps TRBD1 as D (6 bases). V was cut by 7 bases and J by 0 bases, with 13 bases left in between. CDR1 SNHLY and CDR2 FYNNEI come from the germline V gene. The CDR3 has 14 amino acids. The CDR3 here is CASKYETGSYEQYF. The CDR3 coding sequence is TGTGCCAGCAAGTACGAGACAGGCTCCTACGAGCAGTACTTC.

This rearrangement joins TRBV15 to TRBJ1-6, with TRBD1 identical over 8 bases. The CDR3 length is 16 residues. Germline trimming cut 0 bases from V and 7 bases from J; bases unmatched to any gene: 5. Germline CDR1 is LNHNV and CDR2 is YYDKDF (reference sequence). The CDR3 coding sequence is TGTGCCACCAGCAGAGATCCAGGGGGCCGAAATTCACCCCTCCACTTT. This encodes CATSRDPGGRNSPLHF.